Below are 2 T cell receptor beta chains sequenced from a single sample in a study of blood T cells in healthy people across ages. For the second PCR, which ran for roughly 7 to 11 cycles, a sample-barcoded 5' primer and a J-beta primer mix were used. TCRdb fed the 5' RACE reads into MiXCR, producing one record per CDR3 protein. Of about 680,000 distinct CDR3 sequences in the sample, 45% to 50% are singletons; the top ten hold roughly 34%. The sequenced material came from blood. The source is a woman aged 55-70 years in good health.

This clonotype has only a few counts. The rearrangement uses TRBV5-1 and TRBJ2-3; D uncertain. Germline lookup yields CDR1 SGHRS and CDR2 YFSETQ. V shed 0 bases and J shed 4 bases, with 6 bases lying between them. The CDR3 is 13 residues long. This CDR3 is CASSLEAADTQYF. CDR3 nucleotide sequence: TGCGCCAGCAGCTTGGAGGCGGCAGATACGCAGTATTTT.

This clonotype was counted only a few times. The chain links TRBV9 to TRBJ2-1; D is unclear. The V gene lost 0 bases and the J gene lost 0 bases, with 7 bases spanning the gap. Per the germline V gene, CDR1 is SGDLS and CDR2 is YYNGEE. CDR3 size: 15 residues. Here the CDR3 reads CASSVGWNSYNEQFF. The CDR3 nucleotides read TGTGCCAGCAGCGTAGGCTGGAACTCCTACAATGAGCAGTTCTTC.